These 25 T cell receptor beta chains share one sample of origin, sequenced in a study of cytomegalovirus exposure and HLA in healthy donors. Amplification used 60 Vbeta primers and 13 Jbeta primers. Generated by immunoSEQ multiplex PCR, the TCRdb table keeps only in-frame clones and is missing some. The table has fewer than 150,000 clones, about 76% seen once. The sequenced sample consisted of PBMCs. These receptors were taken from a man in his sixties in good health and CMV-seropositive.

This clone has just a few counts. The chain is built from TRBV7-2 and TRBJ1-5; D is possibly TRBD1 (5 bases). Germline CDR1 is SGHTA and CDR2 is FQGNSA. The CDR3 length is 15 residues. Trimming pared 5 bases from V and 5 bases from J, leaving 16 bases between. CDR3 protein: CASSQRWQGYQPQHF. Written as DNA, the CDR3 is TGTGCCAGCAGCCAACGATGGCAGGGATATCAGCCCCAGCATTTT.

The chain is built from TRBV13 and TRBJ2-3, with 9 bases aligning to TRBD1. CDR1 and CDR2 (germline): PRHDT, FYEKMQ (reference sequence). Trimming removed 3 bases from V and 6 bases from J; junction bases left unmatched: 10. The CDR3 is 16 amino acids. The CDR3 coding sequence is TGTGCCAGCAGCTTTGGGTCGGGACAGGGTTGGGATACGCAGTATTTT. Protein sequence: CASSFGSGQGWDTQYF.

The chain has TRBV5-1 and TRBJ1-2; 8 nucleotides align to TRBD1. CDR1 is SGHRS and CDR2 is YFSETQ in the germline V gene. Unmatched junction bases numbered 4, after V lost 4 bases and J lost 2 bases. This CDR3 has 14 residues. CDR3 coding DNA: TGCGCCAGCAGCACGGACAGGGAGAACTATGGCTACACCTTC. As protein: CASSTDRENYGYTF. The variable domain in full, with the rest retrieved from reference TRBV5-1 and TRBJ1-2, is KAGVTQTPRYLIKTRGQQVTLSCSPISGHRSVSWYQQTPGQGLQFLFEYFSETQRNKGNFPGRFSGRQFSNSRSEMNVSTLELGDSALYLCASSTDRENYGYTFGSGTRLTVV.

CDR3 in amino acids: CASSLGDRETSQPQHF. The CDR3 DNA reads as TGTGCCAGCTCACTCGGGGACAGGGAAACTAGTCAGCCCCAGCATTTT. V and J are TRBV18 and TRBJ1-5; TRBD1 matches 9 bases. CDR3 length equals 16 residues. Germline values: CDR1 KGHSH, CDR2 LQKENI. V shed 4 bases and J 6 bases; nucleotides not matched to a gene: 10. The full variable domain, completed using reference TRBV18 and TRBJ1-5, is NAGVMQNPRHLVRRRGQEARLRCSPMKGHSHVYWYRQLPEEGLKFMVYLQKENIIDESGMPKERFSAEFPKEGPSILRIQQVVRGDSAAYFCASSLGDRETSQPQHFGDGTRLSIL.

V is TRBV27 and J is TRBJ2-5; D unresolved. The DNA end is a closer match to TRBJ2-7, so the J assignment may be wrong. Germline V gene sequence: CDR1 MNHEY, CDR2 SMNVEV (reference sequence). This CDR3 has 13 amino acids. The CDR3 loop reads CASSLSPSYEQYF. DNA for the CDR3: TGTGCCAGCAGTTTAAGCCCCTCCTACGAGCAGTACTTC.

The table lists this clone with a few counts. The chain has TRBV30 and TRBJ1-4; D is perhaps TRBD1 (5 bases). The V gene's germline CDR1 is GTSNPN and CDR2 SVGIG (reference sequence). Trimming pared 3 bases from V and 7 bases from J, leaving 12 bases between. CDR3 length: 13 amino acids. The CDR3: CAWRGGGGEKLFF. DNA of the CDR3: TGTGCCTGGAGGGGAGGTGGGGGTGAAAAACTGTTTTTT.

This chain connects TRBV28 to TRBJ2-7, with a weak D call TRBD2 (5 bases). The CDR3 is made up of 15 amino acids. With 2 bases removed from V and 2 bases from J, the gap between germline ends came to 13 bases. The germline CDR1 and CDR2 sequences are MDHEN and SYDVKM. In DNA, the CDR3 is TGTGCCAGCAGTTTAACCCACGGGGTCCCCTACGAGCAGTACTTC. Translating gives CASSLTHGVPYEQYF.

The CDR3 nucleotides read TGTGCTAGTGGTTATCCTCGGGGTTTCTATGGCTACACCTTC. Protein product: CASGYPRGFYGYTF. The chain couples TRBV12-5 to TRBJ1-2; D is undetermined. CDR3 length: 14 residues. In germline, CDR1 is LGHNT, CDR2 FRNRAP. Trimming removed 4 bases at V and 4 bases at J, with 13 bases between.

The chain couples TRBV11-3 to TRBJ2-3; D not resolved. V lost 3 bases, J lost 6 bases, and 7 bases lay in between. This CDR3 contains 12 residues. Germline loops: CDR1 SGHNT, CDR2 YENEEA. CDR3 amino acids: CASSLQSDTQYF. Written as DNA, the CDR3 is TGTGCCAGCAGCTTGCAGTCGGATACGCAGTATTTT.

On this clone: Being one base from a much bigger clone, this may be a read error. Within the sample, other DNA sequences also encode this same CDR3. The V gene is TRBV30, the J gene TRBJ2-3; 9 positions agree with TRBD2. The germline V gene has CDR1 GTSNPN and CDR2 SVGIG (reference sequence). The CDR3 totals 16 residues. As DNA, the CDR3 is TGTGCCTGGGGACTCTCCCTAGCGGGGACCACAGATACGCAGTATTTC. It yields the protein CAWGLSLAGTTDTQYF. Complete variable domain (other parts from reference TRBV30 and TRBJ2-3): SQTIHQWPATLVQPVGSPLSLECTVEGTSNPNLYWYRQAAGRGLQLLFYSVGIGQISSEVPQNLSASRPQDRQFILSSKKLLLSDSGFYLCAWGLSLAGTTDTQYFGPGTRLTVL.

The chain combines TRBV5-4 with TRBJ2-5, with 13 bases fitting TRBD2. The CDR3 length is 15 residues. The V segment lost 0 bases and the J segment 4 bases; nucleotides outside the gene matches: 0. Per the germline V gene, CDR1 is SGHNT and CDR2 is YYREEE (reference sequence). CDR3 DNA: TGTGCCAGCAGCTTGGGGACTAGCGGGAGAGAGACCCAGTACTTC. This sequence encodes CASSLGTSGRETQYF.

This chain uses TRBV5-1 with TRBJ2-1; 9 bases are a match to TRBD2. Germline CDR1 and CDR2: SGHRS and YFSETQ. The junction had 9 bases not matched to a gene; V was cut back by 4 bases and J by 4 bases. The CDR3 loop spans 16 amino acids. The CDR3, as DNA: TGCGCCAGCAGCGGAGCCTCTAGCGGGACTTACAATGAGCAGTTCTTC. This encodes CASSGASSGTYNEQFF. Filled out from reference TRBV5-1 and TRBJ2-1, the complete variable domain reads KAGVTQTPRYLIKTRGQQVTLSCSPISGHRSVSWYQQTPGQGLQFLFEYFSETQRNKGNFPGRFSGRQFSNSRSEMNVSTLELGDSALYLCASSGASSGTYNEQFFGPGTRLTVL.

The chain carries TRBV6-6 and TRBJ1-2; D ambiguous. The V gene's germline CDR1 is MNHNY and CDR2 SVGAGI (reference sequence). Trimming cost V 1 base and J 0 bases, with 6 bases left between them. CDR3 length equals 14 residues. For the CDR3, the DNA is TGTGCCAGCAGTTACTGGGGAGCTAACTATGGCTACACCTTC. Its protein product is CASSYWGANYGYTF.

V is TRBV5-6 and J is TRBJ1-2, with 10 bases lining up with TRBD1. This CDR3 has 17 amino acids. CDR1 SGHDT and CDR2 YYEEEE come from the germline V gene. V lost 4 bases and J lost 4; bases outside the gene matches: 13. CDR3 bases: TGTGCCAGCAGCCTAATGGGACAGGGGAGTACTATCTATGGCTACACCTTC. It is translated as CASSLMGQGSTIYGYTF.

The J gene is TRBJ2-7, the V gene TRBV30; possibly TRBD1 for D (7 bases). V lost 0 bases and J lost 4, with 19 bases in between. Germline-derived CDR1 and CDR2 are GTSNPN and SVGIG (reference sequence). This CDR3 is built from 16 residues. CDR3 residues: CAWSVRGAGGPYEQYF. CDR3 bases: TGTGCCTGGAGTGTGAGGGGGGCAGGGGGTCCTTACGAGCAGTACTTC.

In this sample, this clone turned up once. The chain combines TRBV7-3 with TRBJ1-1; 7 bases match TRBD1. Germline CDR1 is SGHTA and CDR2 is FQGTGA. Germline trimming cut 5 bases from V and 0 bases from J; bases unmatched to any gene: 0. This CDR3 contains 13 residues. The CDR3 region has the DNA TGTGCCAGCAGCACAGGGGTGAACACTGAAGCTTTCTTT. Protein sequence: CASSTGVNTEAFF.

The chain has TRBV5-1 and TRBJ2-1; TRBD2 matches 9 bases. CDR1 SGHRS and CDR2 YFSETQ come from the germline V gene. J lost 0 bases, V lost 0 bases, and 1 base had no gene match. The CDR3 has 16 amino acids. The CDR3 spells CASSLGLAVSYNEQFF. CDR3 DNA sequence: TGCGCCAGCAGCTTGGGACTAGCGGTCTCCTACAATGAGCAGTTCTTC.

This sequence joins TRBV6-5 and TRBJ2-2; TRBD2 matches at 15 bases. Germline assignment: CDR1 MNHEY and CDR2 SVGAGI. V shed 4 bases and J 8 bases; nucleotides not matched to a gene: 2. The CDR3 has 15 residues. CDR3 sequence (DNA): TGTGCCAGCAGTTTGGGACTAGCGGGAGGTGGGGAGCTGTTTTTT. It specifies CASSLGLAGGGELFF.

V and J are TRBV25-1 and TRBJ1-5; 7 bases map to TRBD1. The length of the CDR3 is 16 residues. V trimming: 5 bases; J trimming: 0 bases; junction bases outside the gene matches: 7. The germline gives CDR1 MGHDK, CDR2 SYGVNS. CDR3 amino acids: CASSSRQGPSNQPQHF. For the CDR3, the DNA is TGTGCCAGCAGTTCCCGACAGGGTCCTAGCAATCAGCCCCAGCATTTT.

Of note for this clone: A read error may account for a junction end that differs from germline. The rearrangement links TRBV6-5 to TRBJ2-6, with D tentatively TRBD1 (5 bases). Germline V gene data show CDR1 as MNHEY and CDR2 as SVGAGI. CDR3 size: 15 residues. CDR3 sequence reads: CASSWALSGANGLTF. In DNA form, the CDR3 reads TGTGCCAGCAGCTGGGCCCTCTCTGGGGCCAACGGCCTGACTTTC.

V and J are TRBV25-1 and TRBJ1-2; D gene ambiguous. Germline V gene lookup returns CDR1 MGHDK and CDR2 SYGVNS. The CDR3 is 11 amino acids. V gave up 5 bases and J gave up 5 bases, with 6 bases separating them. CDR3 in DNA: TGTGCCAGCAGTACGGGGTATGGCTACACCTTC. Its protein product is CASSTGYGYTF.

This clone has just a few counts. CDR3 in amino acids: CASSEGEANQPQHF. Written as DNA, the CDR3 is TGTGCCAGCAGTGAAGGGGAGGCCAATCAGCCCCAGCATTTT. V usage is TRBV6-4 and J usage is TRBJ1-5; a weak D match, TRBD1 (5 bases). The ends were cut back, 3 bases at V and 3 bases at J, with 9 bases in the middle. There are 14 residues in the CDR3. Germline values: CDR1 MRHNA, CDR2 SNTAGT.

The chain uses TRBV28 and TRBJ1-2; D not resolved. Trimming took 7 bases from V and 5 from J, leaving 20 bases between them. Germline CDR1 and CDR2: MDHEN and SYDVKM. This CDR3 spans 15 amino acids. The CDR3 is CASTRSDGGLYGYTF. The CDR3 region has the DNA TGTGCCAGCACTCGGTCTGACGGCGGCCTTTATGGCTACACCTTC.

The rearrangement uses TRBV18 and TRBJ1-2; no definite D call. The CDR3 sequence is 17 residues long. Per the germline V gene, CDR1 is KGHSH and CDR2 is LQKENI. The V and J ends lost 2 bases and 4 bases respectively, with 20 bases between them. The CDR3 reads CASSPFGVLSGGYGYTF. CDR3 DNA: TGTGCCAGCTCACCATTCGGGGTTTTGTCTGGTGGCTATGGCTACACCTTC.

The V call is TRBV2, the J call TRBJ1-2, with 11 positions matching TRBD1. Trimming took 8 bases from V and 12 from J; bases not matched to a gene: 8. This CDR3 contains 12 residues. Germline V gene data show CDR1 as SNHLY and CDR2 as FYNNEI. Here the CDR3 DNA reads TGTGCCAGCTTTCGCGGGACAGGGGGGAACACCTTC. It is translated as CASFRGTGGNTF.